This entry describes one T cell receptor beta chain. The source of the sample is a study of blood T cell repertoires in COVID-19. As for the study in general: T cells, B-cell-depleted T cells, or PBMCs supplied cDNA or gDNA.

In the source study's methods: Nucleated cell counts were estimated from reference gene primer amplification. Clones were read by immunoSEQ multiplex PCR, and TCRdb kept only the in-frame ones, dropping some. V, J and clone size are taken as reported in that table, and D and trimming were inferred from the DNA itself. Of 65,000 to 70,000 clones in the sample, roughly three quarters were seen once. The V gene lost 3 bases and the J gene lost 10 bases, with 17 bases spanning the gap. Per the germline V gene, CDR1 is SGDLS and CDR2 is YYNGEE. This CDR3 comprises 15 residues. The receptor's source is a human donor in a cohort sampled during active COVID-19. Sequenced sample: peripheral blood. The V and J genes are TRBV9 and TRBJ1-6, with D possibly being TRBD1 (5 bases). The chain's CDR3 is CASSADRQGGSPLHF. CDR3 nucleotides: TGTGCCAGCAGCGCTGACCGCCAGGGAGGCTCACCCCTCCACTTT.